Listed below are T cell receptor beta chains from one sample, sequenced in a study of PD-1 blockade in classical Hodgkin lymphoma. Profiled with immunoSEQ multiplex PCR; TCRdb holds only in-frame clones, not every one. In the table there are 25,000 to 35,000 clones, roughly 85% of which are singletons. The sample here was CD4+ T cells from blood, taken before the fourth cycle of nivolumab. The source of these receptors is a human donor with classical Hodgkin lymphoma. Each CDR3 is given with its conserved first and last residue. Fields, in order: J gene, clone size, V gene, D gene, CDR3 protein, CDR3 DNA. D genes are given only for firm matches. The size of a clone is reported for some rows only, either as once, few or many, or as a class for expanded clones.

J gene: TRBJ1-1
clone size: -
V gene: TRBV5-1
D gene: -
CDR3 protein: CASSTAGRTNTEAFF
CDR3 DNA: TGCGCCAGCAGCACCGCCGGAAGAACGAACACTGAAGCTTTCTTT

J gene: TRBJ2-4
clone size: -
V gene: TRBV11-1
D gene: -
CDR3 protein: CASSPRQNKNIQYF
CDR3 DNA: TGTGCCAGCAGCCCCCGACAGAACAAAAACATTCAGTACTTC

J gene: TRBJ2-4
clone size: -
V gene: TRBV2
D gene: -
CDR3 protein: CASNRGPRSIQYF
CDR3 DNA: TGTGCCAGCAATCGGGGACCGCGGAGCATTCAGTACTTC

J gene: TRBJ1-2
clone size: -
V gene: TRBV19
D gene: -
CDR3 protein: CASSIGTADYGYTF
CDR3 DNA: TGTGCCAGTAGTATAGGTACAGCGGACTATGGCTACACCTTC

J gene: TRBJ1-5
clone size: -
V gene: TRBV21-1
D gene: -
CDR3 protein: CASSQGYQDRVQPQHF
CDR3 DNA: TGTGCCAGCAGCCAAGGGTATCAGGACAGGGTCCAGCCCCAGCATTTT

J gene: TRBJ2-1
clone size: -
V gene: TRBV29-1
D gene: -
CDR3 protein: CSVEGQRINNEQFF
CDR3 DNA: TGCAGCGTTGAAGGCCAGCGGATTAACAATGAGCAGTTCTTC

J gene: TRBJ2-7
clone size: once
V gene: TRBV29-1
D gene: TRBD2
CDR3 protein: CSVGASGWSSYEQYF
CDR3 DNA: TGCAGCGTTGGTGCTAGCGGGTGGAGCTCCTACGAGCAGTACTTC

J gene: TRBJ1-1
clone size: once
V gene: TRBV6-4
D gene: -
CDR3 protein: CASSKEGRPNTEAFF
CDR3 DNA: TGTGCCAGCAGCAAGGAGGGCAGGCCCAACACTGAAGCTTTCTTT

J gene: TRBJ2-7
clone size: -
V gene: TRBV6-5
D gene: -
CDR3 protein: CASSYGPFYEQYF
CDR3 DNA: TGTGCCAGCAGTTACGGGCCCTTCTACGAGCAGTACTTC

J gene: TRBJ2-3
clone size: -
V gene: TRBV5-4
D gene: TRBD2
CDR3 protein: CAISSSGGITSTDTQYF
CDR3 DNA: TGTGCCATATCCTCCAGCGGGGGAATTACTAGCACAGATACGCAGTATTTT

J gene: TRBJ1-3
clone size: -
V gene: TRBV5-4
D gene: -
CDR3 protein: CASSSRDSGNTIYF
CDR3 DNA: TGTGCCAGCAGCTCCCGGGACTCTGGAAACACCATATATTTT

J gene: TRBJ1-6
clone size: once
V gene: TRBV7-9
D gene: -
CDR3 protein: CASSERGPLHF
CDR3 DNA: TGTGCCAGCAGCGAAAGAGGGCCCCTCCACTTT

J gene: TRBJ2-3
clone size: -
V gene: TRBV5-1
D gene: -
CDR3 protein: CASSLYIRGPTDTQYF
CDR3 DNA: TGCGCCAGCAGCTTGTATATTAGGGGCCCCACAGATACGCAGTATTTT

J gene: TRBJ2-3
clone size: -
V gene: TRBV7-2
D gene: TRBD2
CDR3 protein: CASSLSSGTADTQYF
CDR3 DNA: TGTGCCAGCAGCTTATCTAGCGGGACCGCAGATACGCAGTATTTT

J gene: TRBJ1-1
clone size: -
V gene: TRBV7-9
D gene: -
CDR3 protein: CASREGGETEAFF
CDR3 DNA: TGTGCCAGCAGGGAGGGGGGAGAGACTGAAGCTTTCTTT

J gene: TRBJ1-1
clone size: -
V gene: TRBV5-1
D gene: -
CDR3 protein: CASSLVQGNTEAFF
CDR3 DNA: TGCGCCAGCAGCTTGGTGCAGGGGAACACTGAAGCTTTCTTT

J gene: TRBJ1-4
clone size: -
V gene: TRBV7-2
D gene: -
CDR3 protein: CASTTQGGSEKLFF
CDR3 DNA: TGTGCCAGCACCACCCAAGGAGGGAGTGAAAAACTGTTTTTT

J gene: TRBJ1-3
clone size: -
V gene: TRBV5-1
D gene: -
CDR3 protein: CASSPGPSVGNTIYF
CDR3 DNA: TGCGCCAGCAGCCCGGGACCTTCGGTCGGAAACACCATATATTTT

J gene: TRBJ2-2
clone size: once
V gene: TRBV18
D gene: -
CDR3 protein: CASSPPGYGTGELFF
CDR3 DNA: TGTGCCAGCTCACCACCCGGGTACGGCACCGGGGAGCTGTTTTTT

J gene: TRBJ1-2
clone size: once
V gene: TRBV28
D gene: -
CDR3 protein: CASSWILPGPKRGYTF
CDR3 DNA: TGTGCCAGCAGCTGGATTTTACCGGGCCCCAAACGGGGCTACACCTTC

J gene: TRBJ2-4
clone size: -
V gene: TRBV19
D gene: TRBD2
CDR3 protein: CASTARLAGLSKVAKNIQYF
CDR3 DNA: TGTGCCAGCACAGCCAGACTAGCGGGATTAAGTAAGGTGGCCAAAAACATTCAGTACTTC

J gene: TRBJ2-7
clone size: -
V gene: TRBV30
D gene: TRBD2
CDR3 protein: CAWMLAGGHEQYF
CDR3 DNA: TGTGCCTGGATGTTAGCGGGAGGGCACGAGCAGTACTTC

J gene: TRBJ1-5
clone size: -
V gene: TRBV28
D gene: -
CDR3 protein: CASSLIGWTGGNQPQHF
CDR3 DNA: TGTGCCAGCAGTTTAATAGGGTGGACGGGAGGCAATCAGCCCCAGCATTTT

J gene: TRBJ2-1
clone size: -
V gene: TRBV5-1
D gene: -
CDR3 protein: CASSITSGSYNEQFF
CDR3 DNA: TGCGCCAGCAGCATCACGTCTGGATCCTACAATGAGCAGTTCTTC

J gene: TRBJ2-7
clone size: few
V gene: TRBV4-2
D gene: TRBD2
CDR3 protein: CASSQVGGQSSYEQYF
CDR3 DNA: TGTGCCAGCAGCCAAGTGGGAGGGCAAAGCTCCTACGAGCAGTACTTC

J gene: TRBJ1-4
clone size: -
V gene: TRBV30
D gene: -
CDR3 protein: CAWHRRDNEKLFF
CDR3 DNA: TGTGCCTGGCACCGCAGGGATAATGAAAAACTGTTTTTT

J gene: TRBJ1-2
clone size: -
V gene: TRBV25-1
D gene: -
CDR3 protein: CASSPNVGYTF
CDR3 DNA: TGTGCCAGCAGTCCCAATGTTGGCTACACCTTC

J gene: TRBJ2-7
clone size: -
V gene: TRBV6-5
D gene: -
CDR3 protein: CASSSQGYEQYF
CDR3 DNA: TGTGCCAGCAGCTCACAGGGATACGAGCAGTACTTC

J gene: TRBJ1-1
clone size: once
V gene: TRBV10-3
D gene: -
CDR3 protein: CAISESGARVNTEAFF
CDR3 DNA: TGTGCCATCAGTGAGTCGGGGGCGCGGGTGAACACTGAAGCTTTCTTT

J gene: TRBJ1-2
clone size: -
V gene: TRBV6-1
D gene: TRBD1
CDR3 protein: CASSEKGTGDRYTF
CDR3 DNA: TGTGCCAGCAGTGAAAAGGGAACAGGGGACCGGTACACCTTC

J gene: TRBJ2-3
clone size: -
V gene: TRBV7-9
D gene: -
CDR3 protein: CASSLARVGEGTDTQYF
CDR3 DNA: TGTGCCAGCAGCTTAGCAAGGGTCGGGGAGGGCACAGATACGCAGTATTTT

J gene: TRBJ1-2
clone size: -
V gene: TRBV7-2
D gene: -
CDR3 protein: CASSLSRTDKLGGYTF
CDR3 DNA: TGTGCCAGCAGCTTAAGTAGGACCGACAAACTCGGTGGCTACACCTTC